This T cell receptor (beta chain) came from a study of beta chain features in type 1 diabetes. Study results and limitations: All four CD4+ subsets from Type 1 diabetes patients carried moderately but significantly shorter TCRB CDR3s.

At least ten counts were recorded for this clone. As yet, its antigen is unknown. The entirety of the isolated RNA underwent reverse transcription, so expressed TCRB transcripts were sequenced. Measured with immunoSEQ multiplex PCR; TCRdb has only the in-frame clones, and not every one. The data contain 130,000 to 150,000 clones, approximately 13% of them singletons. Germline CDR1 MDHEN, CDR2 SYDVKM. The V and J ends lost 6 bases and 1 base respectively, with 7 bases between them. This CDR3 is built from 13 residues. The chain couples TRBV28 to TRBJ2-1, with D unresolved. This clonotype was sampled from a man in his late teens or twenties with type 1 diabetes. Sequencing was performed on central memory CD4+ T cells from blood. CDR3 region: CASRRPSYNEQFF. CDR3 nucleotides: TGTGCCAGCAGGAGGCCTTCCTACAATGAGCAGTTCTTC.